The 10 T cell receptor beta chains presented below share a single source sample, sequenced in a study of T cells expressing NK-cell markers. TCRdb re-called the 5' RACE reads; every CDR3 protein appears as one record, without DNA. The listing records 140,000 to 150,000 distinct CDR3 sequences. The sample comprised blood T cells: a sorted CD56 or NKG2C T cell subset, CD4+ or CD8+ T cells, or bulk PBMC T cells (not recorded which). The receptors were gathered from a young man in good health.

This rearrangement joins TRBV4-2 to TRBJ2-1; TCRdb reports TRBD2, a call that lacks DNA to check it against. This CDR3 has 16 residues. Germline V gene data show CDR1 as LGHNA and CDR2 as YNFKEQ. The CDR3 is CASSQEAAGGYNEQFF.

CDR3 region: CSVAGLAGGLTDTQYF. The V and J genes are TRBV29-1 and TRBJ2-3; the TCRdb call, TRBD2, lacks DNA for checking. CDR1 SQVTM and CDR2 ANQGSEA come from the germline V gene. The CDR3 is 16 residues long.

The chain is built from TRBV5-1 and TRBJ2-5. Germline V CDR1 and CDR2: SGHRS, YFSETQ. The CDR3 spans 15 residues. The CDR3 protein is CASSLARGREETQYF. Full variable domain (rest looked up from reference TRBV5-1 and TRBJ2-5): KAGVTQTPRYLIKTRGQQVTLSCSPISGHRSVSWYQQTPGQGLQFLFEYFSETQRNKGNFPGRFSGRQFSNSRSEMNVSTLELGDSALYLCASSLARGREETQYFGPGTRLLVL.

The CDR3 here is CASSQIKIQVNEQFF. The rearrangement uses TRBV3-1 and TRBJ2-1. Germline CDR1 reads LGHDT; CDR2 reads YNNKEL (reference sequence). The CDR3 loop spans 15 amino acids.

The chain employs TRBV20-1 and TRBJ2-7. The CDR3 has 13 amino acids. The germline gives CDR1 DFQATT, CDR2 SNEGSKA (reference sequence). Here the CDR3 reads CSASSAGLYEQYF.

The J gene is TRBJ2-3, the V gene TRBV7-9; the TRBD1 assignment by TCRdb is unverifiable without DNA. This CDR3 is 14 amino acids long. Germline loops: CDR1 SEHNR, CDR2 FQNEAQ (reference sequence). The CDR3 loop is CASNPGVRTDTQYF.

This chain uses TRBV7-6 with TRBJ2-3. This CDR3 has 13 residues. CDR1 SGHVS and CDR2 FNYEAQ come from the germline V gene. The CDR3 loop is CASSLTIADTQYF. Variable domain in full (rest from reference TRBV7-6 and TRBJ2-3): GAGVSQSPRYKVTKRGQDVALRCDPISGHVSLYWYRQALGQGPEFLTYFNYEAQQDKSGLPNDRFSAERPEGSISTLTIQRTEQRDSAMYRCASSLTIADTQYFGPGTRLTVL.

The chain is built from TRBV11-2 and TRBJ2-1; there is no DNA to check the TCRdb D call of TRBD2. This CDR3 comprises 16 residues. CDR1 is SGHAT and CDR2 is FQNNGV in the germline V gene. The chain's CDR3 is CASSLVALAYYNEQFF.

The chain has TRBV10-3 and TRBJ2-2. CDR3 length equals 16 residues. Germline CDR1 reads ENHRY; CDR2 reads SYGVKD. CDR3 residues: CAISEYDRENTGELFF.

The chain is built from TRBV27 and TRBJ1-4; TCRdb reports TRBD1, a call that lacks DNA to check it against. The CDR3 extends over 14 amino acids. From germline, CDR1 is MNHEY and CDR2 SMNVEV (reference sequence). The CDR3 protein is CASSLDPGGEKLFF.